The clone carrying this T cell receptor beta chain was found a few times. What it binds is not known. The data were obtained in a study of blood T cells in healthy people across ages. The study drew donors from healthy Caucasian individuals in Russia aged roughly 6 to 90. Every donor provided roughly 10 milliliters of peripheral blood. Study-level points and caveats: Greater diversity and more naive CD4+ cells were seen in long-lived donors than in aged donors.

A second PCR, run for about 6 to 12 cycles, used a sample-barcoded 5' primer plus a J-beta primer mix. A template-switch adaptor with 12 random nucleotides tagged each cDNA molecule. MiXCR was run by TCRdb on the 5' RACE reads, yielding one entry per CDR3 protein. The sample shows roughly 830,000 distinct CDR3 sequences, under 80% of them seen only once. The sample taken for sequencing was blood. The source is a man aged 25-45 years in good health.

The CDR3 is CASSPQGVAQETQYF. The CDR3 DNA reads TGTGCCAGCAGCCCCCAGGGCGTGGCCCAAGAGACCCAGTACTTC. The chain couples TRBV4-2 to TRBJ2-5; D might be TRBD1 (5 bases). V lost 4 bases, J lost 1 base, and 13 bases lay in between. The CDR3 runs to 15 residues. Per germline, CDR1 LGHNA and CDR2 YNFKEQ.